These 22 T cell receptor beta chains came from one sample sequenced in a study of T cell repertoires in cytomegalovirus infection. TCRdb processed the reads anew with MiXCR; each CDR3 protein has one entry. The sample contains roughly 640,000 distinct CDR3 sequences, roughly 26% of which appear only once. Source material: CD8+ T cells from PBMCs. These receptors were collected from a human donor in good health (CMV status not recorded). Some clones in this sample may be carry-over from other donors' samples.

The V gene is TRBV13, the J gene TRBJ2-1; the D gene is possibly TRBD2 (5 bases). CDR1 is PRHDT, CDR2 FYEKMQ, per germline (reference sequence). The CDR3 loop spans 14 amino acids. V was trimmed by 4 bases and J by 8 bases, leaving 15 bases between them. CDR3 residues: CASSSQDSADEQFF. In DNA form, the CDR3 reads TGTGCCAGCAGCTCTCAGGACTCTGCGGATGAGCAGTTCTTC.

This clonotype was recorded at least ten times. The V and J genes are TRBV7-8 and TRBJ1-1; unclear D gene. The V gene lost 2 bases and the J gene lost 3 bases, with 16 bases spanning the gap. The CDR3 spans 16 residues. The germline gives CDR1 SGHVS, CDR2 FQNEAQ. CDR3 sequence (DNA): TGTGCCAGCAGCTTAACCGGTAGAGGGTCGGACACTGAAGCTTTCTTT. As protein: CASSLTGRGSDTEAFF.

This clonotype has at least ten counts. V is TRBV7-8 and J is TRBJ2-5; D unresolved. Trimming took 7 bases from V and 3 from J, leaving 6 bases between them. CDR3 size: 11 residues. Germline V lookup: CDR1 SGHVS, CDR2 FQNEAQ. CDR3 loop: CASKQKETQYF. CDR3 coding DNA: TGTGCCAGCAAACAGAAAGAGACCCAGTACTTC.

V is TRBV4-2 and J is TRBJ2-1; a weak D match, TRBD2 (5 bases). Germline V gene sequence: CDR1 LGHNA, CDR2 YNFKEQ. This CDR3 is 13 amino acids long. The V end lost 8 bases, the J end lost 0 bases, and 8 bases lay between the germline ends. The CDR3 region has the DNA TGTGCCAGCGAGGGAAGCTCCTACAATGAGCAGTTCTTC. It translates to CASEGSSYNEQFF.

The V and J genes are TRBV2 and TRBJ1-5; TRBD1 matches 8 bases. Germline CDR1 reads SNHLY; CDR2 reads FYNNEI. Trimming took 5 bases from V and 3 from J; bases not matched to a gene: 3. This CDR3 has 14 residues. CDR3 sequence reads: CASSWTGINQPQHF. CDR3 nucleotides: TGTGCCAGCAGTTGGACAGGGATCAATCAGCCCCAGCATTTT.

This clonotype was seen ten or more times. This chain joins TRBV11-2 and TRBJ1-5; tentatively, D is TRBD1 (6 bases). V lost 11 bases to trimming and J lost 4 bases, with 12 bases between them. Germline V lookup: CDR1 SGHAT, CDR2 FQNNGV. The CDR3 consists of 12 residues. Here the CDR3 reads CASQGGNQPQHF. The CDR3 DNA reads as TGTGCCTCCCAAGGGGGTAATCAGCCCCAGCATTTT.

The gene calls are TRBV29-1 and TRBJ1-2, with D unresolved. Germline lookup yields CDR1 SQVTM and CDR2 ANQGSEA. V dropped 1 base and J dropped 8 bases, with 14 bases sitting between them. The CDR3 consists of 13 residues. As DNA, the CDR3 is TGCAGCGTTGAAGTCGCAGGTGTATGGGGCTACACCTTC. Amino acids: CSVEVAGVWGYTF.

The chain links TRBV20-1 to TRBJ1-2; D gene unclear. Trimming cost V 1 base and J 6 bases, with 6 bases left between them. CDR1 and CDR2 from the germline V gene are DFQATT and SNEGSKA (reference sequence). CDR3 length: 11 amino acids. The CDR3 coding sequence is TGCAGTGCTAGAGTTCCGGATGGCTACACCTTC. It translates to CSARVPDGYTF.

This clonotype has a handful of counts. One end of the junction is discordant with germline, which a read error may explain. The chain is built from TRBV2 and TRBJ1-2; no firm D call. The CDR3 loop spans 11 amino acids. Germline V gene lookup returns CDR1 SNHLY and CDR2 FYNNEI. The CDR3 protein is CVSPGSRSYTF. CDR3 DNA sequence: TGTGTCAGCCCCGGGAGCCGGAGCTACACCTTC.

This chain joins TRBV6-6 and TRBJ2-7; TRBD1 aligns across 7 bases. Trimming took 0 bases from V and 7 from J; bases not matched to a gene: 12. Germline loops: CDR1 MNHNY, CDR2 SVGAGI (reference sequence). The length of the CDR3 is 16 residues. In DNA form, the CDR3 reads TGTGCCAGCAGTTACTCGAGAACAGGGGTAGATTGGGAGCAGTACGTC. Translated: CASSYSRTGVDWEQYV.

The CDR3 DNA reads as TGTGCCAGCAGCTTAGCGACAGGGGAGTACGGCTACACCTTC. It codes for CASSLATGEYGYTF. The gene calls are TRBV7-9 and TRBJ1-2; 8 bases map to TRBD1. V was pared by 0 bases and J by 8 bases, with 5 bases of the junction left unmatched. The CDR3 spans 14 residues. CDR1 is SEHNR and CDR2 is FQNEAQ in the germline V gene (reference sequence). The full variable domain, completed using reference TRBV7-9 and TRBJ1-2, is DTGVSQNPRHKITKRGQNVTFRCDPISEHNRLYWYRQTLGQGPEFLTYFQNEAQLEKSRLLSDRFSAERPKGSFSTLEIQRTEQGDSAMYLCASSLATGEYGYTFGSGTRLTVV.

The V gene is TRBV20-1, the J gene TRBJ2-7; 9 bases map to TRBD1. CDR3 length equals 15 residues. V dropped 1 base and J dropped 3; count of bases not matched to a gene: 7. The germline V gene encodes CDR1 DFQATT and CDR2 SNEGSKA (reference sequence). CDR3 nucleotide sequence: TGCAGTGCTAGAGGGGGAGGGACAGGGATCTACGAGCAGTACTTC. It codes for CSARGGGTGIYEQYF.

This clonotype was picked up a small number of times. The chain combines TRBV12-3 or TRBV12-4 with TRBJ2-3, with 14 bases fitting TRBD2. Trimming removed 5 bases from V and 2 bases from J; junction bases left unmatched: 9. This CDR3 contains 18 residues. The CDR3 sequence: CASSPRLAGGRNTDTQYF. In DNA form, the CDR3 reads TGTGCCAGCAGTCCCCGACTAGCGGGGGGGCGCAACACAGATACGCAGTATTTT.

This clonotype has at least ten counts. This rearrangement joins TRBV7-6 to TRBJ1-1, with 10 bases lining up with TRBD1. Germline-derived CDR1 and CDR2 are SGHVS and FNYEAQ. V was pared by 5 bases and J by 3 bases, with 6 bases of the junction left unmatched. The CDR3 covers 15 residues. The CDR3 region has the DNA TGTGCCAGCAGCGCGACAGGGGGCCCCTACACTGAAGCTTTCTTT. Protein product: CASSATGGPYTEAFF.

This clonotype was observed a handful of times. V is TRBV29-1 and J is TRBJ2-5; TRBD1 matches 8 bases. The J segment lost 11 bases and the V segment lost 1 base, leaving 12 bases of the junction unmatched. The CDR3 covers 14 residues. Germline V gene data show CDR1 as SQVTM and CDR2 as ANQGSEA. The CDR3 here is CSVEVGQGALLQYF. The CDR3 bases are TGCAGCGTTGAAGTAGGGCAGGGGGCCCTGCTGCAGTACTTC.

This clonotype was found a few times. The chain combines TRBV7-6 with TRBJ2-1, with 7 positions matching TRBD1. Trimming cost V 6 bases and J 4 bases; bases outside gene matches: 9. Germline CDR1 reads SGHVS; CDR2 reads FNYEAQ. This CDR3 comprises 15 residues. CDR3 in amino acids: CASSLGDRAYNEQFF. The CDR3 DNA follows: TGTGCCAGCAGTCTAGGGGACAGAGCATACAATGAGCAGTTCTTC.

The CDR3 DNA reads as TGTGCCAGCAGCGTAGAGGCCCGAAACTTAGATACGCAGTATTTT. This gives the protein CASSVEARNLDTQYF. This chain joins TRBV9 and TRBJ2-3; D is undetermined. This CDR3 has 15 residues. From germline, CDR1 is SGDLS and CDR2 YYNGEE. The V gene lost 0 bases and the J gene lost 5 bases, with 13 bases spanning the gap. Together with reference TRBV9 and TRBJ2-3, the CDR3 gives the full variable domain: DSGVTQTPKHLITATGQRVTLRCSPRSGDLSVYWYQQSLDQGLQFLIQYYNGEERAKGNILERFSAQQFPDLHSELNLSSLELGDSALYFCASSVEARNLDTQYFGPGTRLTVL.

V gene TRBV6-1 combines with J gene TRBJ1-1, with 9 bases that match TRBD1. The J segment lost 7 bases and the V segment lost 7 bases, leaving 10 bases of the junction unmatched. This CDR3 has 14 amino acids. Germline assignment: CDR1 MNHNS and CDR2 SASEGT. The CDR3: CASTLRDRVNEAFF. The CDR3 coding sequence is TGTGCCAGCACCCTCCGGGACAGGGTTAATGAAGCTTTCTTT.

In its sample, this clonotype was seen a few times. The J gene is TRBJ2-1, the V gene TRBV12-3 or TRBV12-4; possible D gene TRBD2, 7 bases. The CDR3 spans 13 residues. Trimming took 7 bases from V and 6 from J, leaving 13 bases between them. The CDR3 spells CASTLGGPNEQFF. CDR3 coding DNA: TGTGCCAGCACCTTGGGGGGGCCCAATGAGCAGTTCTTC.

The gene calls are TRBV7-9 and TRBJ2-1; 7 nucleotides agree with TRBD2. The J segment lost 6 bases and the V segment lost 5 bases, leaving 4 bases of the junction unmatched. Germline V CDR1 and CDR2: SEHNR, FQNEAQ (reference sequence). This CDR3 comprises 13 residues. This chain's CDR3 is CASSTQRGNEQFF. DNA for the CDR3: TGTGCCAGCAGCACGCAGCGGGGCAATGAGCAGTTCTTC. Drawing the rest from reference TRBV7-9 and TRBJ2-1, the complete variable domain is DTGVSQNPRHKITKRGQNVTFRCDPISEHNRLYWYRQTLGQGPEFLTYFQNEAQLEKSRLLSDRFSAERPKGSFSTLEIQRTEQGDSAMYLCASSTQRGNEQFFGPGTRLTVL.

Note on this clonotype: A much larger clone differs from this one at a single base, so this may be a read error. This chain joins TRBV7-6 and TRBJ2-5, with 7 bases identical to TRBD1. After removal of 5 bases from V and 4 bases from J, the junction contained 10 bases not matched to a gene. The CDR3 is 15 amino acids. The germline gives CDR1 SGHVS, CDR2 FNYEAQ. CDR3 nucleotide sequence: TGTGCCAGCAGCACATTGACAGGGTTTGGAGAGACCCAGTACTTC. It specifies CASSTLTGFGETQYF.

This chain connects TRBV28 to TRBJ1-1; TRBD1 matches 8 bases. This CDR3 spans 14 amino acids. Unmatched junction bases numbered 5, after V lost 5 bases and J lost 3 bases. Germline lookup yields CDR1 MDHEN and CDR2 SYDVKM. CDR3 coding DNA: TGTGCCAGCAGTAGGACAGGGAGGGACACTGAAGCTTTCTTT. It codes for CASSRTGRDTEAFF.